This section outlines one T cell receptor (beta chain) sequence together with its context. This entry is derived from a study of technical replicates of blood from a handful of donors. Data came from immunoSEQ multiplex PCR; TCRdb stores just in-frame clones and leaves some out. The sample lists 55,000 to 80,000 clones, just over 90% occurring once. CDR1 is MGHRA and CDR2 is YSYEKL in the germline V gene. There are 13 residues in the CDR3. The V and J ends lost 5 bases and 3 bases, in that order; junction bases with no gene match: 3. The sequence derives from a human donor in good health. The chain employs TRBV4-1 and TRBJ2-7; 8 bases align to TRBD1. The sample was T cells isolated from PBMCs. The CDR3 DNA is TGCGCCAGCAGCTTACAGGGGGGCTACGAGCAGTACTTC. It codes for CASSLQGGYEQYF.